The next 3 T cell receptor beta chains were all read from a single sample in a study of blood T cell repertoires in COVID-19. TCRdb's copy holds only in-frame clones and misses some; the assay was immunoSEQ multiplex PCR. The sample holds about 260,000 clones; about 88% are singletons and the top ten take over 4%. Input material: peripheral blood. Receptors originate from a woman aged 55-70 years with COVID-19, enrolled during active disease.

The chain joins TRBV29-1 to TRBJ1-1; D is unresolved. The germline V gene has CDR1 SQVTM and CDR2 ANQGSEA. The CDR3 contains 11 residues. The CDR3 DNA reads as TGCACCTCTGGTGGCGGCACTGAAGCTTTCTTT. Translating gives CTSGGGTEAFF.

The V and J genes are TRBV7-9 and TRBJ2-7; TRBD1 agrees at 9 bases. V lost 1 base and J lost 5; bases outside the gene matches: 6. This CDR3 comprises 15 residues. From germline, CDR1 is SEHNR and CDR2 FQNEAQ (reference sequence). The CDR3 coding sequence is TGTGCCAGCAGCTTAGGCATGGGACAGGGCGACGAGCAGTACTTC. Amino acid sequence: CASSLGMGQGDEQYF. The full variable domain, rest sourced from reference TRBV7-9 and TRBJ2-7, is DTGVSQNPRHKITKRGQNVTFRCDPISEHNRLYWYRQTLGQGPEFLTYFQNEAQLEKSRLLSDRFSAERPKGSFSTLEIQRTEQGDSAMYLCASSLGMGQGDEQYFGPGTRLTVT.

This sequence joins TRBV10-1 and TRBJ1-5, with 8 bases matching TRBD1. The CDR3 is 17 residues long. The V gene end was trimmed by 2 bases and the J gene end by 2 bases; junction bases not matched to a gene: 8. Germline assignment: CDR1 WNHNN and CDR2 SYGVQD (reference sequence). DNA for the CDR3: TGCGCCAGCAGTGAGGGACAGGGAAAGTGGGGCAATCAGCCCCAGCATTTT. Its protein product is CASSEGQGKWGNQPQHF.